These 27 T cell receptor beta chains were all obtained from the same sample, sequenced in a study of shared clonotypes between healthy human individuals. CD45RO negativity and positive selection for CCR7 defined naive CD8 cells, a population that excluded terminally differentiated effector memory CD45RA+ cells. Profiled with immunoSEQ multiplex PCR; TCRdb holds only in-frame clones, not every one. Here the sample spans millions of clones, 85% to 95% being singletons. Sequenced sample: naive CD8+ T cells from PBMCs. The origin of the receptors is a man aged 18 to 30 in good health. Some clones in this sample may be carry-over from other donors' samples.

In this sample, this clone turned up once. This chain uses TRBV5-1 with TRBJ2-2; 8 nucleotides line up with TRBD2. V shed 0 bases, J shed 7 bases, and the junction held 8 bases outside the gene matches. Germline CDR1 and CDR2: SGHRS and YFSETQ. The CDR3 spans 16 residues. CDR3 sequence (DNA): TGCGCCAGCAGCTTGGCCGGACTAGCTGTAATCGGGGAGCTGTTTTTT. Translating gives CASSLAGLAVIGELFF.

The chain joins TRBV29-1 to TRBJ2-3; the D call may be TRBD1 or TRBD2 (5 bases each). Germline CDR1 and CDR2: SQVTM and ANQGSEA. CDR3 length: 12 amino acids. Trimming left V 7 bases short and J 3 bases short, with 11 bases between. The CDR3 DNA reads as TGCAGCGGGTGGGGACCTACAGATACGCAGTATTTT. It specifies CSGWGPTDTQYF.

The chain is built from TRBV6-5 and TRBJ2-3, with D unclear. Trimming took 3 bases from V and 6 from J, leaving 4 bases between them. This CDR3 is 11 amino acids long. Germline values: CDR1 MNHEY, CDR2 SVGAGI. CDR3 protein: CASSYADTQYF. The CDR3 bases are TGTGCCAGCAGTTATGCGGATACGCAGTATTTT.

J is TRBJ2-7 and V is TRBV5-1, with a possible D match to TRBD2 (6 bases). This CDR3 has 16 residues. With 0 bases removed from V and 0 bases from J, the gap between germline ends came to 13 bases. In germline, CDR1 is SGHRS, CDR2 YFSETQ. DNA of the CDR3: TGCGCCAGCAGCTTGGACCCGGCCGGGAGCTCCTACGAGCAGTACTTC. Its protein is CASSLDPAGSSYEQYF.

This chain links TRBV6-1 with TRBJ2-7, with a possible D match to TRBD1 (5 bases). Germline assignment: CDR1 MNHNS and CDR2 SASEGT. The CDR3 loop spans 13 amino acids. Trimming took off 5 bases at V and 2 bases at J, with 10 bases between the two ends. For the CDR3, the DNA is TGTGCCAGCAGTATGGGGCCTCCCTACGAGCAGTACTTC. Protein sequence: CASSMGPPYEQYF.

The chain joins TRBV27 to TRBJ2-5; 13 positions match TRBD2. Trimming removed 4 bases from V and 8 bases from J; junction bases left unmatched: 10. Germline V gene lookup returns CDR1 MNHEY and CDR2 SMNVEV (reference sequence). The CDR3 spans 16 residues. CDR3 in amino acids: CASSSRTSGSLGTQYF. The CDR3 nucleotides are TGTGCCAGCAGTTCTCGGACTAGCGGGAGCCTGGGTACCCAGTACTTC.

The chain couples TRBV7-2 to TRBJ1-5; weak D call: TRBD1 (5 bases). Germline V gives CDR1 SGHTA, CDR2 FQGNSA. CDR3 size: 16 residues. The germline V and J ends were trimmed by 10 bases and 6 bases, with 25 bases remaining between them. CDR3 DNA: TGTGCCAACATTTACAGGTCCACCGGGGTTGGTCAGCCCCAGCATTTT. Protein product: CANIYRSTGVGQPQHF. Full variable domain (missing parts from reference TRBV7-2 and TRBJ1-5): GAGVSQSPSNKVTEKGKDVELRCDPISGHTALYWYRQSLGQGLEFLIYFQGNSAPDKSGLPSDRFSAERTGGSVSTLTIQRTQQEDSAVYLCANIYRSTGVGQPQHFGDGTRLSIL.

CDR3 region: CAWSGFGSGLVSFTDTQYF. The CDR3 DNA reads as TGTGCCTGGAGTGGGTTCGGGTCAGGGCTGGTCTCCTTCACAGATACGCAGTATTTT. This rearrangement joins TRBV30 to TRBJ2-3; weak D call: TRBD1 (5 bases). CDR3 length equals 19 residues. V gave up 1 base and J gave up 2 bases, with 25 bases separating them. Germline lookup yields CDR1 GTSNPN and CDR2 SVGIG (reference sequence).

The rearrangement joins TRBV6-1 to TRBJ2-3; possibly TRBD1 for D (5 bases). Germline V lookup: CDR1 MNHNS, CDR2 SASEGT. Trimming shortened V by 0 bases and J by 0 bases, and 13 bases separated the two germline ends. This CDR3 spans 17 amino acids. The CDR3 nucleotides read TGTGCCAGCAGTGAAGCGGCCTGGGGCCATAGCACAGATACGCAGTATTTT. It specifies CASSEAAWGHSTDTQYF.

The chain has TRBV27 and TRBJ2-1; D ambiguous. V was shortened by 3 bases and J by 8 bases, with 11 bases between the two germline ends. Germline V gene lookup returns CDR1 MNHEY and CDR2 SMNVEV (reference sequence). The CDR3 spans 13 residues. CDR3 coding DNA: TGTGCCAGCAGTTTTCTATCAGTCGATGAGCAGTTCTTC. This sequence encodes CASSFLSVDEQFF.

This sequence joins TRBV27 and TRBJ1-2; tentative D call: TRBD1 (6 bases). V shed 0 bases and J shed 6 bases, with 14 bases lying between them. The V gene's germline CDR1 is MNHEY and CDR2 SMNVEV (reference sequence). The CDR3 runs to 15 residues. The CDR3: CASSLSPAGANGYTF. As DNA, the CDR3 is TGTGCCAGCAGTTTATCCCCTGCGGGGGCGAATGGCTACACCTTC.

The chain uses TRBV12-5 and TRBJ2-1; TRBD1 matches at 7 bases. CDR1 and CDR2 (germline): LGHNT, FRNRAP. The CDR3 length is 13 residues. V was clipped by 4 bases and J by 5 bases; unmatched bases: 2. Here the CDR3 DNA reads TGTGCTAGTGGTTGGGGGACAGACAATGAGCAGTTCTTC. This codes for CASGWGTDNEQFF.

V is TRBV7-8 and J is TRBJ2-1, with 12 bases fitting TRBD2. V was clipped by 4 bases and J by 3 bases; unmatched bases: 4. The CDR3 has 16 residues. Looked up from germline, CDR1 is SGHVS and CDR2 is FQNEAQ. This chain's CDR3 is CASSWTSGKNYNEQFF. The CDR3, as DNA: TGTGCCAGCAGCTGGACTAGCGGGAAAAACTACAATGAGCAGTTCTTC.

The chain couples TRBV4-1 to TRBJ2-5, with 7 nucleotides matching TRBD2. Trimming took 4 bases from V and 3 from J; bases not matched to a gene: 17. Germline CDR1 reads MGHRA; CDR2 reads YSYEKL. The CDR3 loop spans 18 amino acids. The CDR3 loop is CASSPRPQGGSVEETQYF. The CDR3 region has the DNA TGCGCCAGCAGCCCAAGACCCCAGGGCGGGAGTGTGGAAGAGACCCAGTACTTC.

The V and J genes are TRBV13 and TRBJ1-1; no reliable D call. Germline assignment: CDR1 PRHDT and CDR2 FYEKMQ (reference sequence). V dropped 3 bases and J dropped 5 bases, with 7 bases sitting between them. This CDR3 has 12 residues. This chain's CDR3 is CASSFEKTEAFF. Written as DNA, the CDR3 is TGTGCCAGCAGCTTTGAAAAAACTGAAGCTTTCTTT. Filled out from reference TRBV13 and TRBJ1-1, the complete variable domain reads AAGVIQSPRHLIKEKRETATLKCYPIPRHDTVYWYQQGPGQDPQFLISFYEKMQSDKGSIPDRFSAQQFSDYHSELNMSSLELGDSALYFCASSFEKTEAFFGQGTRLTVV.

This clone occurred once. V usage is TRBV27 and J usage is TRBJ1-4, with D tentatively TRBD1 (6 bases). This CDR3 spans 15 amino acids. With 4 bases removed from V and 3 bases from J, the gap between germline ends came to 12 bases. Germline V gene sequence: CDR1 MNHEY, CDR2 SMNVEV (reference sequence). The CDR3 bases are TGTGCCAGCAGTTCATACAGGGTGTCTAATGAAAAACTGTTTTTT. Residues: CASSSYRVSNEKLFF. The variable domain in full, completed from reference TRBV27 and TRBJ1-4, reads EAQVTQNPRYLITVTGKKLTVTCSQNMNHEYMSWYRQDPGLGLRQIYYSMNVEVTDKGDVPEGYKVSRKEKRNFPLILESPSPNQTSLYFCASSSYRVSNEKLFFGSGTQLSVL.

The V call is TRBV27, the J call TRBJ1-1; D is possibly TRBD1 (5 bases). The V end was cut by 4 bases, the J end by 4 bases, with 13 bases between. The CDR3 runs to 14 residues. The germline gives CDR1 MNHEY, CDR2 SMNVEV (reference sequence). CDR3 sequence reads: CASSYGGFRTEAFF. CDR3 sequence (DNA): TGTGCCAGCAGTTATGGGGGATTCCGCACTGAAGCTTTCTTT.

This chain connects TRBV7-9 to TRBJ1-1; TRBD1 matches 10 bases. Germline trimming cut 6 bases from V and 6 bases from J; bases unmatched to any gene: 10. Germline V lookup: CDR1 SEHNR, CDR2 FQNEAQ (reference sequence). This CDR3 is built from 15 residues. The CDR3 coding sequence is TGTGCCAGCAGTCCGACAGGGGGCGGAATGGCTGAAGCTTTCTTT. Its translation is CASSPTGGGMAEAFF.

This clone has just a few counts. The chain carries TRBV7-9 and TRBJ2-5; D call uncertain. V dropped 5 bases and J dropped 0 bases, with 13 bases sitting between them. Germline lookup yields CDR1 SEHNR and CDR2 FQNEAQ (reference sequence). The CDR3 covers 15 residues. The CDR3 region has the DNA TGTGCCAGCAGCCTTCGGTTTGGCAACCAAGAGACCCAGTACTTC. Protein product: CASSLRFGNQETQYF. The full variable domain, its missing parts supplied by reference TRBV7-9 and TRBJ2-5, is DTGVSQNPRHKITKRGQNVTFRCDPISEHNRLYWYRQTLGQGPEFLTYFQNEAQLEKSRLLSDRFSAERPKGSFSTLEIQRTEQGDSAMYLCASSLRFGNQETQYFGPGTRLLVL.

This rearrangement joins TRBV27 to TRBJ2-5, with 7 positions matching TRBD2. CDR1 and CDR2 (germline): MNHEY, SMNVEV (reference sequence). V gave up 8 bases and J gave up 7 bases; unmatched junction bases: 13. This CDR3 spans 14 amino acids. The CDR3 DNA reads TGTGCCAGCCAGCTGACCGGGACGGGGGGGACCCAGTACTTC. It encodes CASQLTGTGGTQYF.

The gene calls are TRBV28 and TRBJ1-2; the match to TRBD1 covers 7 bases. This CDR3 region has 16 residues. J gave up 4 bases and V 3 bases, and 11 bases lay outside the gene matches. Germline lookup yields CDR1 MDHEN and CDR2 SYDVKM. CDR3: CASSFPRRDRSYGYTF. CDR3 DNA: TGTGCCAGCAGTTTCCCCCGTCGGGACAGATCCTATGGCTACACCTTC.

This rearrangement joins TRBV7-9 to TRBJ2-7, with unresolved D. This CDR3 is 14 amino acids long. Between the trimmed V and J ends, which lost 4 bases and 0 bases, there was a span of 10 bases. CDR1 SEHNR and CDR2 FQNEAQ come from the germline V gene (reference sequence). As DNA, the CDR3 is TGTGCCAGCAGCTCCTCGGCAAGCTCCTACGAGCAGTACTTC. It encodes CASSSSASSYEQYF.

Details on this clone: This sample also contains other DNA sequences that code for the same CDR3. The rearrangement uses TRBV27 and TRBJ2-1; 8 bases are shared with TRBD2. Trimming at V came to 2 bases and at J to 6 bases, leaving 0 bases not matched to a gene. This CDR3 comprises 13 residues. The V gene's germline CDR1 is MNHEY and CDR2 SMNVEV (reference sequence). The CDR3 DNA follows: TGTGCCAGCAGTTTACTAGCGGGCAATGAGCAGTTCTTC. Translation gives CASSLLAGNEQFF.

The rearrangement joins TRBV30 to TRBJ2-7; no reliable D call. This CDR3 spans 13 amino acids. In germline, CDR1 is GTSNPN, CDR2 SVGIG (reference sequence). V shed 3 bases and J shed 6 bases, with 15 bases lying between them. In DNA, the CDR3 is TGTGCCTGGAGCCCTGGACCCCAACTCGAGCAGTACTTC. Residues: CAWSPGPQLEQYF.

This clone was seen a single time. CDR3: CASRGTGGQQETQYF. CDR3 DNA sequence: TGTGCCAGCAGGGGGACAGGGGGCCAGCAAGAGACCCAGTACTTC. The chain employs TRBV28 and TRBJ2-5; the match to TRBD1 covers 12 bases. The CDR3 length is 15 residues. Trimming at V came to 6 bases and at J to 2 bases, leaving 4 bases not matched to a gene. CDR1 and CDR2 (germline): MDHEN, SYDVKM.

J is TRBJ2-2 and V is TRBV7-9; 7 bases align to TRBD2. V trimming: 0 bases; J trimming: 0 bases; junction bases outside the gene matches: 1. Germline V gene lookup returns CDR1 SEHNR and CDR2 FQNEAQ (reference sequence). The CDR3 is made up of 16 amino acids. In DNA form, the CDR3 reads TGTGCCAGCAGCTTAGCCCTAGCGGCGAACACCGGGGAGCTGTTTTTT. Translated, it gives CASSLALAANTGELFF.

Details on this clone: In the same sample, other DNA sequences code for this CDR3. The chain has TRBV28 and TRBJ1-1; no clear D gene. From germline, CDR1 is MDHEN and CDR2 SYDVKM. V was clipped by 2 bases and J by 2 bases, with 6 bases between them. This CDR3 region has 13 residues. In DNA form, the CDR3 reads TGTGCCAGCAGTTTAGCAGTAAACACTGAAGCTTTCTTT. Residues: CASSLAVNTEAFF.